Following are 20 T cell receptor beta chains from one sample sequenced in a study of memory CD4+ T cells and cytomegalovirus serostatus. Only in-frame clones appear in the TCRdb table, and some are missing; sequencing was by immunoSEQ multiplex PCR. This table holds 35,000 to 40,000 clones, 70% to 85% found once. Single viable CD3+CD4+CD8-CD45RO+ cells were sorted as the memory CD4+ T cells. The sequenced sample was memory CD4+ T cells from blood. The origin of the receptors is an adult in good health and CMV-seropositive.

By frequency in the sample, this clone is medium-sized. The chain recombines TRBV6-1 with TRBJ1-1; D gene unclear. V dropped 2 bases and J dropped 7 bases, with 11 bases sitting between them. CDR3 length: 13 amino acids. From germline, CDR1 is MNHNS and CDR2 SASEGT. The CDR3 spells CASSELGSGEAFF. CDR3 DNA: TGTGCCAGCAGTGAACTAGGGTCAGGTGAAGCTTTCTTT.

This sequence joins TRBV2 and TRBJ1-1; 7 positions match TRBD1. The CDR3 extends over 17 amino acids. Germline trimming cut 4 bases from V and 0 bases from J; bases unmatched to any gene: 11. CDR1 and CDR2 (germline): SNHLY, FYNNEI. CDR3 DNA sequence: TGTGCCAGCAGTGTGGGGGACAGCAAACCAATGAACACTGAAGCTTTCTTT. Translation gives CASSVGDSKPMNTEAFF.

The chain joins TRBV5-4 to TRBJ2-3; a possible D gene is TRBD1 (6 bases). Germline lookup yields CDR1 SGHNT and CDR2 YYREEE (reference sequence). The CDR3 sequence is 14 residues long. Trimming removed 4 bases at V and 2 bases at J, with 11 bases between. This CDR3 is CASSQDSSTDTQYF. The CDR3 DNA is TGTGCCAGCAGCCAGGACAGTTCCACAGATACGCAGTATTTT. The full variable domain, its missing parts supplied by reference TRBV5-4 and TRBJ2-3, is ETGVTQSPTHLIKTRGQQVTLRCSSQSGHNTVSWYQQALGQGPQFIFQYYREEENGRGNFPPRFSGLQFPNYSSELNVNALELDDSALYLCASSQDSSTDTQYFGPGTRLTVL.

The rearrangement uses TRBV19 and TRBJ2-2; 8 bases line up with TRBD1. CDR3 length equals 14 residues. V trimming: 9 bases; J trimming: 7 bases; junction bases outside the gene matches: 10. Germline V gives CDR1 LNHDA, CDR2 SQIVND (reference sequence). DNA of the CDR3: TGTGCCAGCGGGATCCCAGGGGGCAGCGGGGAGCTGTTTTTT. Translation gives CASGIPGGSGELFF.

The rearrangement links TRBV4-3 to TRBJ1-2; D perhaps matches TRBD1 (6 bases). The CDR3 sequence is 20 residues long. With 1 base removed from V and 4 bases from J, the gap between germline ends came to 28 bases. Per the germline V gene, CDR1 is LGHNA and CDR2 is YSLEER. CDR3 residues: CASSQGSRGRGGLSLYGYTF. The CDR3 DNA is TGCGCCAGCAGCCAAGGGTCGAGGGGCAGGGGAGGCCTATCACTCTATGGCTACACCTTC.

The rearrangement uses TRBV7-9 and TRBJ2-3; D not resolved. In germline, CDR1 is SEHNR, CDR2 FQNEAQ (reference sequence). This CDR3 has 14 residues. V was cut by 5 bases and J by 0 bases, with 9 bases left in between. In nucleotides, the CDR3 is TGTGCCAGCAGCCAAGATGGGAGCACAGATACGCAGTATTTT. It encodes CASSQDGSTDTQYF.

This chain links TRBV5-1 with TRBJ1-1, with D possibly matching TRBD1 (5 bases). Trimming took 5 bases from V and 8 from J, leaving 16 bases between them. The germline V gene has CDR1 SGHRS and CDR2 YFSETQ. The CDR3 loop spans 13 amino acids. CDR3 region: CASRAEGLGEAFF. In DNA form, the CDR3 reads TGCGCCAGCAGAGCCGAGGGGCTAGGAGAAGCTTTCTTT.

The chain has TRBV20-1 and TRBJ2-3; D remains ambiguous. The CDR3 covers 11 residues. Germline lookup yields CDR1 DFQATT and CDR2 SNEGSKA (reference sequence). V shed 3 bases and J shed 4 bases, with 5 bases lying between them. The CDR3 region has the DNA TGCAGTGCTAGCCGTGCAGATACGCAGTATTTT. Translated: CSASRADTQYF.

This clone has a single count. The chain recombines TRBV5-1 with TRBJ2-1, with 7 bases identical to TRBD2. The germline V gene has CDR1 SGHRS and CDR2 YFSETQ. The CDR3 is made up of 14 amino acids. The V and J ends lost 3 bases and 8 bases, in that order; junction bases with no gene match: 8. CDR3 nucleotide sequence: TGCGCCAGCAGCTCAACAGCGGGGAGGGATGAGCAGTTCTTC. Translated, it gives CASSSTAGRDEQFF.

The V and J genes are TRBV6-1 and TRBJ2-4; D may be TRBD1 or TRBD2 (6 bases each). Germline V gene sequence: CDR1 MNHNS, CDR2 SASEGT. The V end was cut by 8 bases, the J end by 15 bases, with 23 bases between. The CDR3 covers 13 residues. CDR3 sequence reads: CASGGTPNLFLYF. The DNA of the CDR3 is TGTGCCAGCGGGGGGACACCCAATTTATTCCTGTACTTC.

This rearrangement joins TRBV11-2 to TRBJ1-1; no reliable D call. Looked up from germline, CDR1 is SGHAT and CDR2 is FQNNGV. V was shortened by 5 bases and J by 11 bases, with 9 bases between the two germline ends. The CDR3 runs 10 residues. CDR3 bases: TGTGCCAGCAGCCGGCGGACGGCTTTCTTT. Its translation is CASSRRTAFF. Full variable domain (outside the CDR3, taken from reference TRBV11-2 and TRBJ1-1): EAGVAQSPRYKIIEKRQSVAFWCNPISGHATLYWYQQILGQGPKLLIQFQNNGVVDDSQLPKDRFSAERLKGVDSTLKIQPAKLEDSAVYLCASSRRTAFFGQGTRLTVV.

This clone was detected once. This chain connects TRBV2 to TRBJ1-2, with 10 bases fitting TRBD1. J lost 1 base, V lost 5 bases, and 10 bases had no gene match. CDR1 and CDR2 from the germline V gene are SNHLY and FYNNEI. The CDR3 loop spans 17 amino acids. CDR3 region: CASSTPPGQGSNYGYTF. DNA for the CDR3: TGTGCCAGCAGTACCCCACCGGGACAGGGGAGTAACTATGGCTACACCTTC.

V and J are TRBV5-6 and TRBJ2-3; 7 bases fit TRBD1. The CDR3 sequence is 14 residues long. The V and J ends lost 3 bases and 5 bases, in that order; junction bases with no gene match: 6. The V gene's germline CDR1 is SGHDT and CDR2 YYEEEE. The CDR3 here is CASSSGTALDTQYF. Here the CDR3 DNA reads TGTGCCAGCAGCTCAGGGACAGCCTTAGATACGCAGTATTTT.

The V and J genes are TRBV4-1 and TRBJ2-3; no clear D gene. Trimming shortened V by 0 bases and J by 5 bases, and 6 bases separated the two germline ends. The CDR3 runs to 13 residues. Germline CDR1 and CDR2: MGHRA and YSYEKL. CDR3 sequence reads: CASSQDSRDTQYF. The CDR3 DNA sequence: TGCGCCAGCAGCCAAGATTCCAGAGATACGCAGTATTTT.

The genes are TRBV6-1 and TRBJ2-1, with 10 bases aligning to TRBD1. V shed 4 bases, J shed 6 bases, and the junction held 6 bases outside the gene matches. CDR3 size: 15 residues. CDR1 MNHNS and CDR2 SASEGT come from the germline V gene. The CDR3 loop reads CASSAGTGDINEQFF. CDR3 nucleotides: TGTGCCAGCAGTGCGGGGACAGGGGATATCAATGAGCAGTTCTTC.

The CDR3 nucleotides are TGTGCCAGCAGCTTACAGGGGATGAATGAAAAACTGTTTTTT. Residues: CASSLQGMNEKLFF. The chain is built from TRBV7-9 and TRBJ1-4, with D tentatively TRBD1 (6 bases). The CDR3 extends over 14 amino acids. The germline V gene has CDR1 SEHNR and CDR2 FQNEAQ (reference sequence). V lost 2 bases, J lost 5 bases, and 9 bases lay in between.

The chain employs TRBV15 and TRBJ1-2; D possibly corresponds to TRBD1 (5 bases). Germline V gives CDR1 LNHNV, CDR2 YYDKDF (reference sequence). There are 13 residues in the CDR3. The V end was cut by 2 bases, the J end by 8 bases, with 12 bases between. Here the CDR3 DNA reads TGTGCCACCAGCAGACCGGGGCCCTGGGGCTACACCTTC. Residues: CATSRPGPWGYTF. The full variable domain, completed using reference TRBV15 and TRBJ1-2, is DAMVIQNPRYQVTQFGKPVTLSCSQTLNHNVMYWYQQKSSQAPKLLFHYYDKDFNNEADTPDNFQSRRPNTSFCFLDIRSPGLGDTAMYLCATSRPGPWGYTFGSGTRLTVV.

V is TRBV18 and J is TRBJ1-5; D is perhaps TRBD1 (6 bases). Germline CDR1 reads KGHSH; CDR2 reads LQKENI. The CDR3 consists of 16 residues. V lost 2 bases and J lost 1, with 12 bases in between. The CDR3 region is CASSPGGARSNQPQHF. The CDR3 DNA follows: TGTGCCAGCTCACCAGGGGGGGCGCGGAGCAATCAGCCCCAGCATTTT.

In its sample, this clone is medium-sized. The V and J genes are TRBV19 and TRBJ2-5, with 12 nucleotides matching TRBD1. Germline trimming cut 6 bases from V and 5 bases from J; bases unmatched to any gene: 7. Germline values: CDR1 LNHDA, CDR2 SQIVND (reference sequence). This CDR3 is 15 amino acids long. The CDR3 region is CASRTGTGGRETQYF. For the CDR3, the DNA is TGTGCCAGTAGGACCGGGACAGGGGGCCGGGAGACCCAGTACTTC.

J is TRBJ1-6 and V is TRBV10-3, with TRBD1 as a possible D gene (5 bases). Deletions cut 3 bases from V and 5 bases from J, with 11 bases between. Germline-derived CDR1 and CDR2 are ENHRY and SYGVKD. This CDR3 has 15 residues. The chain's CDR3 is CAISERTLDNSPLHF. Here the CDR3 DNA reads TGTGCCATCAGTGAAAGGACACTGGATAATTCACCCCTCCACTTT.